One and the same sample provided the 15 T cell receptor beta chains below, sequenced in a study of beta chain features in type 1 diabetes. Sequencing targeted expressed TCRB transcripts, as all isolated RNA had been reverse transcribed. Here immunoSEQ multiplex PCR was the method, and the copy in TCRdb shows in-frame clones only, minus some. The repertoire holds some 15,000 clones, with less than 45% as singletons. The sample consisted of stem cell memory CD4+ T cells from blood. The receptor set was obtained from a woman in her thirties or forties in good health.

This clone was detected only a few times. J is TRBJ2-3 and V is TRBV4-2, with 9 bases fitting TRBD2. Germline values: CDR1 LGHNA, CDR2 YNFKEQ. The CDR3 is 19 residues long. V was clipped by 0 bases and J by 1 base; unmatched bases: 11. CDR3 sequence reads: CASSQDRFRPSGGTDTQYF. CDR3 in DNA: TGTGCCAGCAGCCAAGATCGGTTTAGACCTAGCGGGGGCACAGATACGCAGTATTTT.

The chain has TRBV9 and TRBJ2-2; D unresolved. There are 15 residues in the CDR3. Per the germline V gene, CDR1 is SGDLS and CDR2 is YYNGEE. V lost 1 base and J lost 3, with 10 bases in between. Here the CDR3 DNA reads TGTGCCAGCAGCGTAAAGCCGGTCCACACCGGGGAGCTGTTTTTT. Encoded protein: CASSVKPVHTGELFF. The variable domain in full, with the rest retrieved from reference TRBV9 and TRBJ2-2, is DSGVTQTPKHLITATGQRVTLRCSPRSGDLSVYWYQQSLDQGLQFLIQYYNGEERAKGNILERFSAQQFPDLHSELNLSSLELGDSALYFCASSVKPVHTGELFFGEGSRLTVL.

The chain couples TRBV7-9 to TRBJ2-7, with 9 bases fitting TRBD1. Germline CDR1 reads SEHNR; CDR2 reads FQNEAQ (reference sequence). The length of the CDR3 is 14 residues. V trimming: 0 bases; J trimming: 6 bases; junction bases outside the gene matches: 3. The CDR3 is CASSLARDRAEQYF. CDR3 bases: TGTGCCAGCAGCTTAGCTCGGGACAGGGCCGAGCAGTACTTC.

This chain connects TRBV7-2 to TRBJ2-1; 9 bases align to TRBD2. CDR1 and CDR2 (germline): SGHTA, FQGNSA. Trimming took 0 bases from V and 6 from J; bases not matched to a gene: 18. CDR3 length equals 20 residues. The CDR3 loop is CASSLAQRLVASGVRNEQFF. CDR3 DNA: TGTGCCAGCAGCTTAGCCCAAAGGCTCGTGGCTAGCGGGGTTCGCAATGAGCAGTTCTTC.

The CDR3 reads CAIRRDSSYGYTF. The CDR3 coding sequence is TGTGCCATCAGAAGGGACAGCAGCTATGGCTACACCTTC. The chain uses TRBV10-3 and TRBJ1-2, with TRBD1 matching 7 bases. Losses at the gene ends were 6 bases for V and 4 bases for J; bases not matched to a gene: 5. Germline V gene data show CDR1 as ENHRY and CDR2 as SYGVKD. The CDR3 spans 13 residues.

This clone came up a few times. The V call is TRBV18, the J call TRBJ2-5; TRBD2 matches 11 bases. In germline, CDR1 is KGHSH, CDR2 LQKENI. Trimming at V came to 0 bases and at J to 9 bases, leaving 0 bases not matched to a gene. CDR3 length equals 13 residues. The CDR3 nucleotides read TGTGCCAGCTCACCACCGGGACTAGCGGCCCAGTACTTC. Its protein product is CASSPPGLAAQYF.

For the CDR3, the DNA is TGTGCCAGCAGTGCCCTAGCGGGGGCTAACACCGGGGAGCTGTTTTTT. Translation: CASSALAGANTGELFF. The rearrangement joins TRBV2 to TRBJ2-2; TRBD2 agrees at 10 bases. Trimming at V came to 4 bases and at J to 2 bases, leaving 4 bases not matched to a gene. Germline CDR1 is SNHLY and CDR2 is FYNNEI. CDR3 length: 16 residues.

The chain combines TRBV5-4 with TRBJ2-5; TRBD2 matches 15 bases. The CDR3 covers 17 residues. V gave up 4 bases and J gave up 4 bases; unmatched junction bases: 8. Germline V lookup: CDR1 SGHNT, CDR2 YYREEE (reference sequence). As DNA, the CDR3 is TGTGCCAGCAGCACCGGACTAGCGGGGGGGCAGGGAGAGACCCAGTACTTC. This gives the protein CASSTGLAGGQGETQYF. Variable domain in full (rest from reference TRBV5-4 and TRBJ2-5): ETGVTQSPTHLIKTRGQQVTLRCSSQSGHNTVSWYQQALGQGPQFIFQYYREEENGRGNFPPRFSGLQFPNYSSELNVNALELDDSALYLCASSTGLAGGQGETQYFGPGTRLLVL.

The chain uses TRBV7-9 and TRBJ1-2, with D possibly TRBD1 on 5 matching bases. From germline, CDR1 is SEHNR and CDR2 FQNEAQ (reference sequence). This CDR3 has 12 amino acids. V lost 6 bases and J lost 8, with 13 bases in between. The CDR3 region has the DNA TGTGCCAGCAGACGGGACTCTCCGGGCTACACCTTC. It yields the protein CASRRDSPGYTF.

V is TRBV4-3 and J is TRBJ2-7; D is perhaps TRBD2 (7 bases). Looked up from germline, CDR1 is LGHNA and CDR2 is YSLEER. The CDR3 sequence is 15 residues long. The V end was cut by 0 bases, the J end by 4 bases, with 13 bases between. CDR3 sequence reads: CASSQESRGGYEQYF. For the CDR3, the DNA is TGCGCCAGCAGCCAAGAATCGAGGGGGGGGTACGAGCAGTACTTC.

The chain carries TRBV7-8 and TRBJ2-1; a weak D match, TRBD1 (5 bases). Germline-derived CDR1 and CDR2 are SGHVS and FQNEAQ. This CDR3 is 19 amino acids long. Trimming shortened V by 3 bases and J by 1 base, and 22 bases separated the two germline ends. Written as DNA, the CDR3 is TGTGCCAGCAGCTTCGGCCCGGACAATTCGTTAAGTTCCTACAATGAGCAGTTCTTC. It encodes CASSFGPDNSLSSYNEQFF.

This clone has a handful of counts. The chain is built from TRBV4-3 and TRBJ2-5, with 9 bases lining up with TRBD2. The CDR3 runs to 15 residues. Germline V gives CDR1 LGHNA, CDR2 YSLEER. V gave up 1 base and J gave up 2 bases; unmatched junction bases: 2. This CDR3 reads CASSQGAGGQETQYF. DNA for the CDR3: TGCGCCAGCAGCCAAGGGGCGGGGGGGCAAGAGACCCAGTACTTC.

This clone was seen only a few times. The V call is TRBV11-2, the J call TRBJ2-1; 8 bases fit TRBD2. CDR3 size: 15 residues. From germline, CDR1 is SGHAT and CDR2 FQNNGV. The trim removed 6 bases at V and 3 bases at J, leaving 7 bases unmatched. CDR3 coding DNA: TGTGCCAGCAGGTCCTCGCGGGGGGACTACAATGAGCAGTTCTTC. It encodes CASRSSRGDYNEQFF.

The rearrangement joins TRBV9 to TRBJ2-3, with TRBD2 identical over 8 bases. This CDR3 contains 15 residues. Germline CDR1 is SGDLS and CDR2 is YYNGEE. V trimming: 10 bases; J trimming: 0 bases; junction bases outside the gene matches: 10. The CDR3 loop is CAAFPGTRSTDTQYF. For the CDR3, the DNA is TGTGCCGCTTTTCCGGGGACTAGGAGCACAGATACGCAGTATTTT.

This rearrangement joins TRBV29-1 to TRBJ1-2, with a weak D call TRBD1 (6 bases). The germline gives CDR1 SQVTM, CDR2 ANQGSEA. The ends were cut back, 4 bases at V and 3 bases at J, with 15 bases in the middle. The CDR3 contains 14 residues. CDR3 protein: CSVGGGPPDYGYTF. Written as DNA, the CDR3 is TGCAGCGTTGGGGGGGGCCCCCCGGACTATGGCTACACCTTC.